This T cell receptor beta chain was captured by sequencing in a study of blood T cell repertoires in COVID-19. On the study more broadly: Acute-phase and convalescent COVID-19 samples originated in the United States, Italy and Spain.

Authors' methods: Quantification of nucleated cells was approximated via reference gene primer amplification. Sequenced by immunoSEQ multiplex PCR; TCRdb stores in-frame clones only, minus some. D and trimming were read from the DNA, whereas the V and J calls and clone size are those reported in that table. This table holds roughly 81,000 clones, more than 70% found once. The sample comprised peripheral blood. The TCR originated in an older man with active or convalescent COVID-19.

The CDR3 nucleotides read TGTGCCAGTAGGCGGGGTGGAGGAGACGGGGAGCTGTTTTTT. Protein sequence: CASRRGGGDGELFF. The chain combines TRBV19 with TRBJ2-2; the D gene is possibly TRBD2 (6 bases). The V and J ends lost 6 bases and 7 bases respectively, with 15 bases between them. The CDR3 is made up of 14 amino acids. CDR1 is LNHDA and CDR2 is SQIVND in the germline V gene (reference sequence).